The 28 T cell receptor beta chains given below trace back to one sample, sequenced in a study of early stage breast cancer tumors. Assay used: immunoSEQ multiplex PCR; TCRdb lists only in-frame clones, some missing. The sample holds 25,000 to 30,000 clones, around 50% seen once. Specimen: breast tumor tissue. The origin of the receptors is a person aged 50-59 years with breast cancer.

The chain has TRBV6-5 and TRBJ2-7, with no clear D. There are 10 residues in the CDR3. CDR1 is MNHEY and CDR2 is SVGAGI in the germline V gene. The V end was cut by 8 bases, the J end by 3 bases, with 5 bases between. The CDR3 sequence: CASEDYEQYF. The CDR3 nucleotides read TGTGCCAGCGAGGACTACGAGCAGTACTTC.

V usage is TRBV4-1 and J usage is TRBJ2-1; 10 bases map to TRBD2. CDR1 is MGHRA and CDR2 is YSYEKL in the germline V gene. The CDR3 consists of 15 residues. The J segment lost 6 bases and the V segment lost 1 base, leaving 3 bases of the junction unmatched. The CDR3 nucleotides are TGCGCCAGCAGCCAAGTGTCTAGCGGGAGCAATGAGCAGTTCTTC. Encoded protein: CASSQVSSGSNEQFF.

The sample holds a few counts of this clone. The chain uses TRBV4-3 and TRBJ1-2; unclear D gene. V was trimmed by 1 base and J by 4 bases, leaving 16 bases between them. CDR1 is LGHNA, CDR2 YSLEER, per germline. The CDR3 consists of 16 residues. The CDR3: CASSQALMAPGYGYTF. The CDR3 coding sequence is TGCGCCAGCAGCCAAGCCCTCATGGCCCCGGGCTATGGCTACACCTTC.

The chain joins TRBV7-2 to TRBJ2-3; D tentatively reads TRBD1 or TRBD2 (7 bases each). The germline V gene has CDR1 SGHTA and CDR2 FQGNSA. CDR3 length equals 16 residues. V lost 1 base and J 2 bases, leaving 13 bases between the germline ends. The CDR3 loop reads CASSLGGRGHTDTQYF. The CDR3 nucleotides are TGTGCCAGCAGCTTAGGGGGGAGGGGGCACACAGATACGCAGTATTTT.

This clone was observed a handful of times. The gene calls are TRBV7-9 and TRBJ2-7; D ambiguous. Looked up from germline, CDR1 is SEHNR and CDR2 is FQNEAQ (reference sequence). This CDR3 contains 11 residues. Trimming took off 0 bases at V and 5 bases at J, with 2 bases between the two ends. Here the CDR3 DNA reads TGTGCCAGCAGCTTAGCCCACGAGCAGTACTTC. Translated: CASSLAHEQYF.

The gene calls are TRBV6-1 and TRBJ2-1, with D possibly being TRBD1 or TRBD2 (5 bases each). The CDR3 is 13 residues long. Trimming removed 5 bases at V and 10 bases at J, with 15 bases between. From germline, CDR1 is MNHNS and CDR2 SASEGT. In DNA, the CDR3 is TGTGCCAGCAGTTTAGGAACACGGGACGAGCAGTTCTTC. This translates into CASSLGTRDEQFF.

There are a few counts of this clone. The J gene is TRBJ2-2, the V gene TRBV7-3, with D possibly matching TRBD2 (5 bases). V gave up 6 bases and J gave up 5 bases, with 13 bases separating them. This CDR3 spans 14 amino acids. From germline, CDR1 is SGHTA and CDR2 FQGTGA. The CDR3 loop is CASRLTTGTGELFF. The CDR3 nucleotides are TGTGCCAGCAGACTTACTACGGGAACCGGGGAGCTGTTTTTT.

The genes are TRBV7-3 and TRBJ2-5, with D possibly being TRBD1 (6 bases). The length of the CDR3 is 14 residues. Trimming pared 2 bases from V and 2 bases from J, leaving 9 bases between. Per the germline V gene, CDR1 is SGHTA and CDR2 is FQGTGA. The CDR3 protein is CASSLEDRQETQYF. The CDR3 DNA sequence: TGTGCCAGCAGCTTAGAGGACAGACAAGAGACCCAGTACTTC. The variable domain in full, with the rest retrieved from reference TRBV7-3 and TRBJ2-5, is GAGVSQTPSNKVTEKGKYVELRCDPISGHTALYWYRQSLGQGPEFLIYFQGTGAADDSGLPNDRFFAVRPEGSVSTLKIQRTERGDSAVYLCASSLEDRQETQYFGPGTRLLVL.

This sequence joins TRBV27 and TRBJ2-1, with 9 bases identical to TRBD1. Germline loops: CDR1 MNHEY, CDR2 SMNVEV (reference sequence). V trimming: 6 bases; J trimming: 8 bases; junction bases outside the gene matches: 11. CDR3 size: 15 residues. In DNA form, the CDR3 reads TGTGCCAGCAGCTCCTTCCGGGACAGGGTTTATGAGCAGTTCTTC. This sequence encodes CASSSFRDRVYEQFF.

V and J are TRBV5-1 and TRBJ2-2, with D tentatively TRBD1 (6 bases). Germline V lookup: CDR1 SGHRS, CDR2 YFSETQ. V was trimmed by 2 bases and J by 2 bases, leaving 13 bases between them. The CDR3 extends over 16 amino acids. The CDR3 region has the DNA TGCGCCAGCAGCTTAATCGGGACAAAAAACACCGGGGAGCTGTTTTTT. Translated, it gives CASSLIGTKNTGELFF.

The chain uses TRBV7-9 and TRBJ2-5; D remains unclear. Trimming shortened V by 3 bases and J by 5 bases, and 7 bases separated the two germline ends. CDR1 is SEHNR, CDR2 FQNEAQ, per germline (reference sequence). This CDR3 region has 12 residues. The CDR3 loop reads CASSFRQETQYF. CDR3 bases: TGTGCCAGCAGCTTTCGTCAGGAGACCCAGTACTTC. Drawing the rest from reference TRBV7-9 and TRBJ2-5, the complete variable domain is DTGVSQNPRHKITKRGQNVTFRCDPISEHNRLYWYRQTLGQGPEFLTYFQNEAQLEKSRLLSDRFSAERPKGSFSTLEIQRTEQGDSAMYLCASSFRQETQYFGPGTRLLVL.

The CDR3 region is CARDAYKSSGSSEQYF. As DNA, the CDR3 is TGTGCCAGGGACGCCTACAAATCTAGCGGGAGTAGCGAGCAGTACTTC. V and J are TRBV9 and TRBJ2-7; 10 bases match TRBD2. CDR3 length equals 16 residues. Unmatched junction bases numbered 17, after V lost 8 bases and J lost 6 bases. Germline V lookup: CDR1 SGDLS, CDR2 YYNGEE.

V usage is TRBV23-1 and J usage is TRBJ2-7; tentative D call: TRBD1 (5 bases). TRBV23-1 is flagged as an ORF with uncertain function. V lost 1 base to trimming and J lost 4 bases, with 11 bases between them. The CDR3 covers 14 residues. The CDR3 DNA sequence: TGCGCCAGCAGTCAATTGCGCAGGGTTTACGAGCAGTACTTC. Translated: CASSQLRRVYEQYF.

V and J are TRBV7-2 and TRBJ2-2, with no clear D. From germline, CDR1 is SGHTA and CDR2 FQGNSA. The CDR3 covers 15 residues. V gave up 3 bases and J gave up 0 bases, with 8 bases separating them. CDR3 in amino acids: CASSFAPTNTGELFF. CDR3 DNA: TGTGCCAGCAGCTTCGCACCGACGAACACCGGGGAGCTGTTTTTT. Drawing the rest from reference TRBV7-2 and TRBJ2-2, the complete variable domain is GAGVSQSPSNKVTEKGKDVELRCDPISGHTALYWYRQSLGQGLEFLIYFQGNSAPDKSGLPSDRFSAERTGGSVSTLTIQRTQQEDSAVYLCASSFAPTNTGELFFGEGSRLTVL.

J is TRBJ1-3 and V is TRBV13; D ambiguous. The CDR3 sequence is 12 residues long. V was cut by 7 bases and J by 0 bases, with 4 bases left in between. Germline CDR1 PRHDT, CDR2 FYEKMQ (reference sequence). The CDR3 region has the DNA TGTGCCAGCACCGTCTCTGGAAACACCATATATTTT. It translates to CASTVSGNTIYF.

V is TRBV10-1 and J is TRBJ2-3, with 9 nucleotides matching TRBD2. Trimming at V came to 6 bases and at J to 6 bases, leaving 25 bases not matched to a gene. The V gene's germline CDR1 is WNHNN and CDR2 SYGVQD (reference sequence). This CDR3 spans 20 amino acids. In DNA, the CDR3 is TGCGCCAGCAGACCAGACAGGGCAGGGGTTAGCGGGAGACCGATGGATACGCAGTATTTT. This encodes CASRPDRAGVSGRPMDTQYF.

This chain joins TRBV2 and TRBJ2-1, with D maybe TRBD1 (5 bases). V shed 3 bases and J shed 6 bases, with 12 bases lying between them. CDR1 is SNHLY, CDR2 FYNNEI, per germline. This CDR3 has 14 residues. The CDR3 DNA reads TGTGCCAGCAGTGATAGCAGGGTTGGCAATGAGCAGTTCTTC. As protein: CASSDSRVGNEQFF.

The chain links TRBV2 to TRBJ1-4; D is ambiguous. V lost 5 bases to trimming and J lost 3 bases, with 1 base between them. The CDR3 spans 11 residues. CDR1 and CDR2 from the germline V gene are SNHLY and FYNNEI. In DNA, the CDR3 is TGTGCCAGCAGTCCTAATGAAAAACTGTTTTTT. It is translated as CASSPNEKLFF.

V gene TRBV19 combines with J gene TRBJ2-1; a weak D match, TRBD1 (6 bases). Trimming shortened V by 1 base and J by 10 bases, and 20 bases separated the two germline ends. CDR3 length: 16 amino acids. Germline CDR1 and CDR2: LNHDA and SQIVND (reference sequence). Here the CDR3 reads CASSIAPGRGMREQFF. Here the CDR3 DNA reads TGTGCCAGTAGTATAGCACCGGGAAGGGGGATGAGGGAGCAGTTCTTC.

The J gene is TRBJ1-1, the V gene TRBV15, with 10 bases identical to TRBD1. The germline V gene has CDR1 LNHNV and CDR2 YYDKDF (reference sequence). The V segment lost 2 bases and the J segment 5 bases; nucleotides outside the gene matches: 5. CDR3 length: 15 amino acids. The CDR3 is CATSRTTGGTTEAFF. CDR3 in DNA: TGTGCCACCAGCAGAACGACAGGGGGCACAACTGAAGCTTTCTTT. Based on the CDR3 plus reference TRBV15 and TRBJ1-1, the full variable domain is DAMVIQNPRYQVTQFGKPVTLSCSQTLNHNVMYWYQQKSSQAPKLLFHYYDKDFNNEADTPDNFQSRRPNTSFCFLDIRSPGLGDTAMYLCATSRTTGGTTEAFFGQGTRLTVV.

The chain carries TRBV7-9 and TRBJ2-7; D is unclear. Germline V CDR1 and CDR2: SEHNR, FQNEAQ (reference sequence). The CDR3 spans 15 residues. V was clipped by 1 base and J by 3 bases, with 13 bases between them. CDR3 residues: CASSLELGSLYEQYF. The CDR3 DNA is TGTGCCAGCAGCTTAGAATTAGGCTCCCTCTACGAGCAGTACTTC.

This clone was observed a single time. The chain carries TRBV7-9 and TRBJ2-5; no clear D. CDR3 length: 12 amino acids. Germline CDR1 and CDR2: SEHNR and FQNEAQ (reference sequence). V was clipped by 5 bases and J by 5 bases, with 9 bases between them. CDR3 sequence: CASSPMGETQYF. The CDR3 DNA is TGTGCCAGCAGCCCCATGGGGGAGACCCAGTACTTC. Variable domain in full (rest from reference TRBV7-9 and TRBJ2-5): DTGVSQNPRHKITKRGQNVTFRCDPISEHNRLYWYRQTLGQGPEFLTYFQNEAQLEKSRLLSDRFSAERPKGSFSTLEIQRTEQGDSAMYLCASSPMGETQYFGPGTRLLVL.

This sequence joins TRBV4-1 and TRBJ2-1; D is unclear. The CDR3 spans 15 residues. Germline lookup yields CDR1 MGHRA and CDR2 YSYEKL. Between the trimmed V and J ends, which lost 1 base and 6 bases, there was a span of 13 bases. CDR3 residues: CASSQGLTGLNEQFF. In DNA, the CDR3 is TGCGCCAGCAGCCAAGGGCTAACCGGGCTCAATGAGCAGTTCTTC.

The chain combines TRBV15 with TRBJ2-1, with TRBD2 identical over 7 bases. Germline CDR1 and CDR2: LNHNV and YYDKDF (reference sequence). The CDR3 loop spans 17 amino acids. V shed 2 bases and J 7 bases; nucleotides not matched to a gene: 14. The CDR3 DNA follows: TGTGCCACCAGCAGAAGGCGGGAGCCTACTGGGGCAAATGAGCAGTTCTTC. Residues: CATSRRREPTGANEQFF.

Sample share makes this clone medium-sized. The chain uses TRBV5-4 and TRBJ1-1; 11 nucleotides align to TRBD1. Trimming took 2 bases from V and 0 from J; bases not matched to a gene: 6. This CDR3 has 17 residues. Germline loops: CDR1 SGHNT, CDR2 YYREEE (reference sequence). The CDR3 DNA is TGTGCCAGCAGCTTTGGGGACAGGGGGGAAATGAACACTGAAGCTTTCTTT. Translating gives CASSFGDRGEMNTEAFF.

The rearrangement uses TRBV2 and TRBJ1-1; D may be TRBD1 (5 bases). Deletions cut 3 bases from V and 7 bases from J, with 15 bases between. CDR1 and CDR2 (germline): SNHLY, FYNNEI. The CDR3 has 14 residues. The CDR3 region is CASSDSRGVSEAFF. The CDR3 nucleotides read TGTGCCAGCAGTGACAGTAGGGGAGTGAGTGAAGCTTTCTTT. Variable domain in full (rest from reference TRBV2 and TRBJ1-1): EPEVTQTPSHQVTQMGQEVILRCVPISNHLYFYWYRQILGQKVEFLVSFYNNEISEKSEIFDDQFSVERPDGSNFTLKIRSTKLEDSAMYFCASSDSRGVSEAFFGQGTRLTVV.

This chain uses TRBV28 with TRBJ2-6; 7 bases align to TRBD1. V lost 3 bases, J lost 3 bases, and 8 bases stayed unmatched. CDR1 is MDHEN and CDR2 is SYDVKM in the germline V gene. The CDR3 consists of 17 residues. CDR3 in DNA: TGTGCCAGCAGTTTGACACAGGGGAGAAGTGGGGCCAACGTCCTGACTTTC. Protein sequence: CASSLTQGRSGANVLTF.

This chain joins TRBV19 and TRBJ2-1; no firm D call. Germline loops: CDR1 LNHDA, CDR2 SQIVND (reference sequence). V lost 11 bases and J 6 bases, leaving 14 bases between the germline ends. This CDR3 has 12 amino acids. In DNA, the CDR3 is TGTGCCGCTAGGCCTCTTTCCAATGAGCAGTTCTTC. It specifies CAARPLSNEQFF. The full variable domain, its missing parts supplied by reference TRBV19 and TRBJ2-1, is DGGITQSPKYLFRKEGQNVTLSCEQNLNHDAMYWYRQDPGQGLRLIYYSQIVNDFQKGDIAEGYSVSREKKESFPLTVTSAQKNPTAFYLCAARPLSNEQFFGPGTRLTVL.